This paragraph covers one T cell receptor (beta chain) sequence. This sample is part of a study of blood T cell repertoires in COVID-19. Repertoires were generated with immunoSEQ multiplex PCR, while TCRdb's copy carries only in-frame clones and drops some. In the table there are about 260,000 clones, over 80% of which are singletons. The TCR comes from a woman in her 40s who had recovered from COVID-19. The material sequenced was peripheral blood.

The CDR3 here is CASSLGAGAGNTIYF. CDR3 in DNA: TGTGCCAGCAGCTTAGGAGCGGGGGCTGGAAACACCATATATTTT. J is TRBJ1-3 and V is TRBV7-2, with D tentatively TRBD1 (5 bases). The CDR3 is 15 amino acids. Germline V gene data show CDR1 as SGHTA and CDR2 as FQGNSA. Trimming removed 1 base from V and 2 bases from J, with 9 bases in between.